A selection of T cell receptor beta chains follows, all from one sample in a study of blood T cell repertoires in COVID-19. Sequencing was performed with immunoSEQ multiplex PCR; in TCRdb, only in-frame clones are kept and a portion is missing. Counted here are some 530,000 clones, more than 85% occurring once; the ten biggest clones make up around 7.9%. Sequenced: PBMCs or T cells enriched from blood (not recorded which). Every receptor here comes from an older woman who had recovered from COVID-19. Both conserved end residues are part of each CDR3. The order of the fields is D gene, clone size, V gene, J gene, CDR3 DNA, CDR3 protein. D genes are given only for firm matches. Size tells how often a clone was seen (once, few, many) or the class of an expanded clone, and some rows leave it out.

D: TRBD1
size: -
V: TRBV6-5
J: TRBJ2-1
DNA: TGTGCCACCGCCGTCGACAGGGCTTACAATGAGCAGTTCTTC
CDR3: CATAVDRAYNEQFF

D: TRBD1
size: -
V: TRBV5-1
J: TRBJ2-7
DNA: TGCGCCAGCAGCTTGGGTGGGACAGGGGTAACCTACGAGCAGTACTTC
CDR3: CASSLGGTGVTYEQYF

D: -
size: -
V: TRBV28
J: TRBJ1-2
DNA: TGTGCCAGCAGTCGTGGGGGGTACTATGGCTACACCTTC
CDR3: CASSRGGYYGYTF

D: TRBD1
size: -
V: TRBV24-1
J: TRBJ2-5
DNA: TGTGCCACCAGTGATCCCAGACAGGGAGCAGAGACCCAGTACTTC
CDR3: CATSDPRQGAETQYF

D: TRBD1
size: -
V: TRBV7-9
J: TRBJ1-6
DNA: TGTGCCAGCAGCTTTTATGGACAGGGTGATTTCTCCTATAATTCACCCCTCCACTTT
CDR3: CASSFYGQGDFSYNSPLHF

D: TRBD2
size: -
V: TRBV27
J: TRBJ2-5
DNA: TGTGCCAGCAGTTTTAGCGGGGGCCAAGAGACCCAGTACTTC
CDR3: CASSFSGGQETQYF

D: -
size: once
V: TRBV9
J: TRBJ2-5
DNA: TGTGCCAGCAGCGTAGGTCTAGCGTTGGGGGAGACCCAGTACTTC
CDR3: CASSVGLALGETQYF

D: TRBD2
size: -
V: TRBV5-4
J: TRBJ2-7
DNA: TGTGCCAGCAGCTTGAGCAGGACTAGCTCCTACGAGCAGTACTTC
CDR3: CASSLSRTSSYEQYF

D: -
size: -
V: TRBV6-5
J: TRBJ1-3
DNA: TGTGCCAGCAGGGACATTGGAAACACCATATATTTT
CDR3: CASRDIGNTIYF

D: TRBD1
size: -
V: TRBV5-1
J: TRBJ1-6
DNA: TGCGCCAGCAGCACGACAGGGGGCTTGGATAATTCACCCCTCCACTTT
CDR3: CASSTTGGLDNSPLHF

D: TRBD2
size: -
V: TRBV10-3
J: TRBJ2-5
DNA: TGTGCCACCGCTCGGACTAGCGGGGGGCCGGAAGAGACCCAGTACTTC
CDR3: CATARTSGGPEETQYF

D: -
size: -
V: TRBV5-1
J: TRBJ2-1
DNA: TGCGCCAGCAGCTTAATCCCAGGCTACAATGAGCAGTTCTTC
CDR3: CASSLIPGYNEQFF

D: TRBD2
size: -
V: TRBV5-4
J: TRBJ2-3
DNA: TGTGCCAGCAGCCCGGGACTAGACACAGATACGCAGTATTTT
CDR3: CASSPGLDTDTQYF

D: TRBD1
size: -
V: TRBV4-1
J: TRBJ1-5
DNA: TGCGCCAGCAGCCAAGGGGGGACAGGGAGCCAGCCCCAGCATTTT
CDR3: CASSQGGTGSQPQHF

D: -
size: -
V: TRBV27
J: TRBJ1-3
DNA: TGTGCCAGCAGTCTCCAATCCAACGGGGGCACCATATATTTT
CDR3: CASSLQSNGGTIYF

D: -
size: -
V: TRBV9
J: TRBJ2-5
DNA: TGTGCCAGCAGCGTAGCGGGAAGCCCTCAAGAGACCCAGTACTTC
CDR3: CASSVAGSPQETQYF

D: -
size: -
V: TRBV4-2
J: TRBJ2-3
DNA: TGTGCCAGTAGAAAGGTGGGGGGGCCGGAAGATACGCAGTATTTT
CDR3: CASRKVGGPEDTQYF

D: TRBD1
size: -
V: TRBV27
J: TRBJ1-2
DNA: TGTGCCAGCAGCTCAGGGGGCGTCGGTCAGGGCTACACCTTC
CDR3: CASSSGGVGQGYTF

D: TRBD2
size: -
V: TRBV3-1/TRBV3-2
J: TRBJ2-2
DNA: TGTGCCAGCAGCCAACACGGGGGAGGGAGCACCGGGGAGCTGTTTTTT
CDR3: CASSQHGGGSTGELFF

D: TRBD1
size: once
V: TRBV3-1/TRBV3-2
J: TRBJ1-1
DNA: TGTGCCAGCAGTATCCGGGACAGGAACACTGAAGCTTTCTTT
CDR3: CASSIRDRNTEAFF

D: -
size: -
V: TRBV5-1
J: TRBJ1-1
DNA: TGCGCCAGCAGCTTGTACAGGGCCCACTCGCTTATGAACACTGAAGCTTTCTTT
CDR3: CASSLYRAHSLMNTEAFF

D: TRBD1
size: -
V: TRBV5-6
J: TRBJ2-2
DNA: TGTGCCAGCAGCTTACAGGGGGTGCATTCTAACACCGGGGAGCTGTTTTTT
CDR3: CASSLQGVHSNTGELFF

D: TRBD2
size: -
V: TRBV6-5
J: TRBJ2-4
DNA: TGTGCCAGCACAAAAGCGGGAGGGGAGGGAGACATTCAGTACTTC
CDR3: CASTKAGGEGDIQYF

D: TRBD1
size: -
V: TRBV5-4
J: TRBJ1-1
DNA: TGTGCCAGCGGAACAGGGGACTTTGAAGCTTTCTTT
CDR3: CASGTGDFEAFF

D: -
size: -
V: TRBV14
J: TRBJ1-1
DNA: TGTGCCAGCAGCCTCCCCGACAGGTGGGCTGAAGCTTTCTTT
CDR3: CASSLPDRWAEAFF

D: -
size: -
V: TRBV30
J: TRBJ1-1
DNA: TGTGCCTGGAGTAGGGGAGGGGCCATGAACACTGAAGCTTTCTTT
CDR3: CAWSRGGAMNTEAFF

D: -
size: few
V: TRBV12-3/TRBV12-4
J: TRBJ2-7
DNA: TGTGCCAGCAGTTTAAGGAGGGGAAACGAGCAGTACTTC
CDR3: CASSLRRGNEQYF

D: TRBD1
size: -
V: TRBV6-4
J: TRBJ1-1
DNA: TGTGCCACGAGACAGGGGGACACTGAAGCTTTCTTT
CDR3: CATRQGDTEAFF

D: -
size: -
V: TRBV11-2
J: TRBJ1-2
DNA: TGTGCCAGCAGCTCGCGGGGCCGAGCAACGGAAAACTATGGCTACACCTTC
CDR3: CASSSRGRATENYGYTF

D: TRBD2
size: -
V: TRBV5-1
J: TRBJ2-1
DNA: TGCGCCAGCAGCTTGGGACTAGCTGCTGCCAATGAGCAGTTCTTC
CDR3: CASSLGLAAANEQFF

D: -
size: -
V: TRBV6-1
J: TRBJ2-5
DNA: TGTGCCAGCAGTGAATGGGCGACAGTTCAAGAGACCCAGTACTTC
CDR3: CASSEWATVQETQYF

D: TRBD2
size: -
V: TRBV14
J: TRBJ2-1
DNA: TGTGCCAGCAGCCCCCAACTAGGGACTATACGCAATGAGCAGTTCTTC
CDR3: CASSPQLGTIRNEQFF

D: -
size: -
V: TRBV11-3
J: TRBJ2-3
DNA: TGTGCCAGCAGCATAGGAGGCGGGAGCACAGATACGCAGTATTTT
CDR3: CASSIGGGSTDTQYF

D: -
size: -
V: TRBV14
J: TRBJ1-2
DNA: TGTGCCAGCAGCCAAGAAGCACGGGTCTTGGCGGGCGGCTACACCTTC
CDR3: CASSQEARVLAGGYTF

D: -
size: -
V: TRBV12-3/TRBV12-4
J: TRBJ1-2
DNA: TGTGCCAGCAGTATCCACAGGGAAGGCTACACCTTC
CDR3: CASSIHREGYTF

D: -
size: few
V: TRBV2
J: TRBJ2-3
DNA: TGTGCCAGCAGTCCCGGGACTTTTCGCACAGATACGCAGTATTTT
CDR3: CASSPGTFRTDTQYF

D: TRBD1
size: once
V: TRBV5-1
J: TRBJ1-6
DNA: TGCGCCAGCAGGGCTGGGACAGGGGGTAATTCACCCCTCCACTTT
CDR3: CASRAGTGGNSPLHF

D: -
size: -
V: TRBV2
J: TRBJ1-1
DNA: TGTGTCCCCCCTGGGCCCACTGAAGCTTTCTTT
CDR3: CVPPGPTEAFF

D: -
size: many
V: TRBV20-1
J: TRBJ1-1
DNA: TGCAGTGCTAGACGACAGGATGAAGCTTTCTTT
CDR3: CSARRQDEAFF

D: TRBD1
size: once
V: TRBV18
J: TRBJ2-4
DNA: TGTGCCAGCTCACCTCCGGGACAGTTAGCCAAAAACATTCAGTACTTC
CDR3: CASSPPGQLAKNIQYF

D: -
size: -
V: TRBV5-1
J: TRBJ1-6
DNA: TGCGCCAGCAGCTTGGCCGGGGATCCTCAATATTCACCCCTCCACTTT
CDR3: CASSLAGDPQYSPLHF

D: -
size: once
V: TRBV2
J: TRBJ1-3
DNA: TGTGCCACGAGAGCGGGACGAAACTCTGGAAACACCATATATTTT
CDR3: CATRAGRNSGNTIYF

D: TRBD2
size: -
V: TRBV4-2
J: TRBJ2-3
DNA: TGTGCCAGCAGCCAAGATCGGACGGGGGGGGCAGATACGCAGTATTTT
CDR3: CASSQDRTGGADTQYF

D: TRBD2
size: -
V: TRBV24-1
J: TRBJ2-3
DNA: TGTGCCACCAGTGTAGGGCTAGCGGGGGGCGCAGATACGCAGTATTTT
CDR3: CATSVGLAGGADTQYF

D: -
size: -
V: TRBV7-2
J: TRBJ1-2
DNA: TGTGCCAGCAGCTTAGGGGAAGGGGCGCGGGGTTCTGGCTACACCTTC
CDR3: CASSLGEGARGSGYTF